Here is one T cell receptor (beta chain) with its context. This specimen belongs to a study of OX40 agonist ivuxolimab in advanced cancers. This CDR3 is built from 15 residues. With 7 bases clipped from V and 4 bases from J, the junction kept 8 bases outside the gene matches. The V gene's germline CDR1 is MNHEY and CDR2 SMNVEV (reference sequence). Method: immunoSEQ multiplex PCR; TCRdb's copy keeps in-frame clones and lacks some. Seen here are tens of thousands of clones, approximately 80% observed once, and the top ten hold 1.5% to 2%. The sequences come from CD4+ or CD8+ T cells sorted from blood, collected in a trial of the OX40 agonist ivuxolimab. This TCR derives from an adult with an advanced solid tumor such as melanoma, head and neck, liver or kidney cancer. The rearrangement links TRBV27 to TRBJ2-7, with 12 bases lining up with TRBD1. The CDR3 region is CASKKGQGAEYEQYF. The CDR3 DNA is TGTGCCAGCAAGAAGGGACAGGGGGCCGAGTACGAGCAGTACTTC.